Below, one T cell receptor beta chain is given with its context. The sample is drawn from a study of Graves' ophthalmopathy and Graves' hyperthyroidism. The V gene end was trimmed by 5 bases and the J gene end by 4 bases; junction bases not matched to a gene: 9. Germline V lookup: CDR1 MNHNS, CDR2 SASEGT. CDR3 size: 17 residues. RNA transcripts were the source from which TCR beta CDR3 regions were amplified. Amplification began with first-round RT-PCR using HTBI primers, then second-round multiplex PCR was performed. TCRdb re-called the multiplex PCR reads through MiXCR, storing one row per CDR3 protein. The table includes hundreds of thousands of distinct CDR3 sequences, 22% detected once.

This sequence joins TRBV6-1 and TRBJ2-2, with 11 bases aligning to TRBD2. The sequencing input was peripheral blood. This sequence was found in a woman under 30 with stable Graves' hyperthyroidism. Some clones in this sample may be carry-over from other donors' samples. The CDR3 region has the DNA TGTGCCAGCAGTCCGCTGACTAGCGGGGCTCTCACCGGGGAGCTGTTTTTT. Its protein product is CASSPLTSGALTGELFF.